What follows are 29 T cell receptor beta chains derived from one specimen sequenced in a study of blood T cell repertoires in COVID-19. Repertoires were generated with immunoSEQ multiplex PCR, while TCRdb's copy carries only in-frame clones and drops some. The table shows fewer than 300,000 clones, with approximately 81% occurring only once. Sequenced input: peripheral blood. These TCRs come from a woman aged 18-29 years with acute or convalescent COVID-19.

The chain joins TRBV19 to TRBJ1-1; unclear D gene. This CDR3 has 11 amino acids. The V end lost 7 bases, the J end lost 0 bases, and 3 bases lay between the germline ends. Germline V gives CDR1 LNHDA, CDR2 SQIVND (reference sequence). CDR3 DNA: TGTGCCAGTACGGTGAACACTGAAGCTTTCTTT. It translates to CASTVNTEAFF. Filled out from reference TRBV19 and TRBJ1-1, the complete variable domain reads DGGITQSPKYLFRKEGQNVTLSCEQNLNHDAMYWYRQDPGQGLRLIYYSQIVNDFQKGDIAEGYSVSREKKESFPLTVTSAQKNPTAFYLCASTVNTEAFFGQGTRLTVV.

Here the CDR3 reads CASSVGTGGNEKLFF. CDR3 sequence (DNA): TGTGCCAGCAGCGTAGGGACAGGGGGCAATGAAAAACTGTTTTTT. J is TRBJ1-4 and V is TRBV9, with 11 bases identical to TRBD1. This CDR3 comprises 15 residues. Germline V gene data show CDR1 as SGDLS and CDR2 as YYNGEE. Unmatched junction bases numbered 0, after V lost 0 bases and J lost 5 bases.

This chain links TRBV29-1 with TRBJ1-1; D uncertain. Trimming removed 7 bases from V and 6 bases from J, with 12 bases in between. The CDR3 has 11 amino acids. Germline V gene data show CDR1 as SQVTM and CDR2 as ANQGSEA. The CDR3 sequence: CSGKEAAEAFF. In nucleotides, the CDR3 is TGCAGCGGTAAGGAGGCCGCTGAAGCTTTCTTT. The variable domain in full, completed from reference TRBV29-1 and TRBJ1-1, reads SAVISQKPSRDICQRGTSLTIQCQVDSQVTMMFWYRQQPGQSLTLIATANQGSEATYESGFVIDKFPISRPNLTFSTLTVSNMSPEDSSIYLCSGKEAAEAFFGQGTRLTVV.

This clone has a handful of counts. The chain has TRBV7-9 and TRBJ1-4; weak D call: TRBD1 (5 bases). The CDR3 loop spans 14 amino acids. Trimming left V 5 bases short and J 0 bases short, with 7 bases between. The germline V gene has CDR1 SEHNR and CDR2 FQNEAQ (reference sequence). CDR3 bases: TGTGCCAGCAGCCCGACAGCAACTAATGAAAAACTGTTTTTT. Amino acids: CASSPTATNEKLFF. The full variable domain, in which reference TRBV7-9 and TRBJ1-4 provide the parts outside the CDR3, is DTGVSQNPRHKITKRGQNVTFRCDPISEHNRLYWYRQTLGQGPEFLTYFQNEAQLEKSRLLSDRFSAERPKGSFSTLEIQRTEQGDSAMYLCASSPTATNEKLFFGSGTQLSVL.

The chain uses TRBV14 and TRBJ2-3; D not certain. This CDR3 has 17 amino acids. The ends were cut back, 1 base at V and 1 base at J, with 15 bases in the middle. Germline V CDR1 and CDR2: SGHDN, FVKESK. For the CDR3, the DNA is TGTGCCAGCAGCCAAGGATTATTCTTGGGCGGCACAGATACGCAGTATTTT. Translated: CASSQGLFLGGTDTQYF.

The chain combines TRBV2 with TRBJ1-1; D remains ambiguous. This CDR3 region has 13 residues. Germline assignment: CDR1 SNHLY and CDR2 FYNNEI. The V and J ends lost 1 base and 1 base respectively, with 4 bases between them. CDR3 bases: TGTGCCAGCAGTGAAGAGAGGAACACTGAAGCTTTCTTT. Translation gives CASSEERNTEAFF.

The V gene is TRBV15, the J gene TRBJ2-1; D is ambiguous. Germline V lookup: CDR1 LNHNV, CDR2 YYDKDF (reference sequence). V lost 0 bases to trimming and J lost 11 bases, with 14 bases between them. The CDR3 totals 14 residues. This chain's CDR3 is CATSREITSPKQFF. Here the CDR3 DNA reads TGTGCCACCAGCAGAGAAATAACGTCCCCTAAGCAGTTCTTC.

CDR3 sequence (DNA): TGTGCCAGCAGCCGAAACAGGGCTGGCTACACCTTC. It yields the protein CASSRNRAGYTF. J is TRBJ1-2 and V is TRBV6-5; D may be TRBD1 (6 bases). Germline CDR1 MNHEY, CDR2 SVGAGI. V was shortened by 6 bases and J by 7 bases, with 12 bases between the two germline ends. The CDR3 totals 12 residues.

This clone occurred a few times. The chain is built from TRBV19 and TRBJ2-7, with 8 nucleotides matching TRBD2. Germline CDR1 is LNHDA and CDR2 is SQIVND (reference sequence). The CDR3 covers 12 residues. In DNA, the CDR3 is TGTGCGAGCGAGGGCGGGAGGTACGAGCAGTACTTC. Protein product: CASEGGRYEQYF. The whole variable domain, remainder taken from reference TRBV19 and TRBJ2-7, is DGGITQSPKYLFRKEGQNVTLSCEQNLNHDAMYWYRQDPGQGLRLIYYSQIVNDFQKGDIAEGYSVSREKKESFPLTVTSAQKNPTAFYLCASEGGRYEQYFGPGTRLTVT.

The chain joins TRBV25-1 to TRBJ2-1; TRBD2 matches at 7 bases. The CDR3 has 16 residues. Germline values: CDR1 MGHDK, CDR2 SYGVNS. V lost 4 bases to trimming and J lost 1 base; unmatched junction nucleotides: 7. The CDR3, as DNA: TGTGCCAGCAGTGTTGGGAGCGGGATGTCCTACAATGAGCAGTTCTTC. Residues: CASSVGSGMSYNEQFF.

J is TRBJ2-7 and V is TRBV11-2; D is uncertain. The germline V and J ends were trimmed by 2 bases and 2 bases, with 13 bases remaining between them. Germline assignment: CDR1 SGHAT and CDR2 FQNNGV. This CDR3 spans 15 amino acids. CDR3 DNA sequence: TGTGCCAGCAGCTTACATCAGGTATCTGCCTACGAGCAGTACTTC. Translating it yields CASSLHQVSAYEQYF.

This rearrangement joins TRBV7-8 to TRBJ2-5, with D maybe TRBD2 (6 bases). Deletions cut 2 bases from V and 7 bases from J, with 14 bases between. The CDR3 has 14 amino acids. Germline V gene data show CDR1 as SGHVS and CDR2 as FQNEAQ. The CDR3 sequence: CASSLYGLEGTQYF. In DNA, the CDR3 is TGTGCCAGCAGCTTATACGGTTTGGAGGGGACCCAGTACTTC.

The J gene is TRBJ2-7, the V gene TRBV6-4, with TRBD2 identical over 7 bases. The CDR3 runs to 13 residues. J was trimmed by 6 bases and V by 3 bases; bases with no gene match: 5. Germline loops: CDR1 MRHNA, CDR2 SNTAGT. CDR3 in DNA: TGTGCCAGCAGTGAAGTATCGGGGGGCGAGCAGTACTTC. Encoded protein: CASSEVSGGEQYF.

The CDR3 bases are TGTGCCAGCAGCTTGACTGTTTCACCCCTCCACTTT. Translation gives CASSLTVSPLHF. The chain has TRBV5-6 and TRBJ1-6; D remains unclear. CDR3 length: 12 residues. Per the germline V gene, CDR1 is SGHDT and CDR2 is YYEEEE. Deletions cut 1 base from V and 9 bases from J, with 5 bases between.

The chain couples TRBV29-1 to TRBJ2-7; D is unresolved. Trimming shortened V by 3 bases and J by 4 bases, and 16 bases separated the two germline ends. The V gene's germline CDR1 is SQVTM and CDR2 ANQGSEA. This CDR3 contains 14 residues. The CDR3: CSVDSRSPRYEQYF. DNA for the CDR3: TGCAGCGTTGACTCCCGTTCTCCTAGGTACGAGCAGTACTTC.

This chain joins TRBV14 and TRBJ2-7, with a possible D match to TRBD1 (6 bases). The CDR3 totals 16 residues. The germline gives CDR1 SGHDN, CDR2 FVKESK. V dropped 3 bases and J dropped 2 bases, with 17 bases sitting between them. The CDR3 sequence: CASSHYRDTEAYEQYF. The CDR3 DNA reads TGTGCCAGCAGCCATTACCGGGACACAGAAGCCTACGAGCAGTACTTC.

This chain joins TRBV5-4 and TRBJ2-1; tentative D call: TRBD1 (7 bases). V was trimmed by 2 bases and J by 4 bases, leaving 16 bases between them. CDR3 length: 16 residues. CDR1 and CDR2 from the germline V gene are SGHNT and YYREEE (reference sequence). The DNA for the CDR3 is TGTGCCAGCAGCTTTTCCGCGGGACAGCCTTACAATGAGCAGTTCTTC. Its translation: CASSFSAGQPYNEQFF.

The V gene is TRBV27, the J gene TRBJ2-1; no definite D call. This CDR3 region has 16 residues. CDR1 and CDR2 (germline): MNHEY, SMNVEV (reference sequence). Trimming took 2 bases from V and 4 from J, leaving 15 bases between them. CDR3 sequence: CASSLSVVLGYNEQFF. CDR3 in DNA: TGTGCCAGCAGTTTAAGTGTAGTACTCGGTTACAATGAGCAGTTCTTC.

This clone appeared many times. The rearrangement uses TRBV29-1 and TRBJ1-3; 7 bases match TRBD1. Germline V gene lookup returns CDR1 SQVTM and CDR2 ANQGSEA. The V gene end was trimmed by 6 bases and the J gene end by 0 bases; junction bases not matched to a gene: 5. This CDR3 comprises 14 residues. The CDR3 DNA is TGCAGCGTGTCCCCAGGGGGCTCTGGAAACACCATATATTTT. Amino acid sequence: CSVSPGGSGNTIYF. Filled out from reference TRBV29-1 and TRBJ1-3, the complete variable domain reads SAVISQKPSRDICQRGTSLTIQCQVDSQVTMMFWYRQQPGQSLTLIATANQGSEATYESGFVIDKFPISRPNLTFSTLTVSNMSPEDSSIYLCSVSPGGSGNTIYFGEGSWLTVV.

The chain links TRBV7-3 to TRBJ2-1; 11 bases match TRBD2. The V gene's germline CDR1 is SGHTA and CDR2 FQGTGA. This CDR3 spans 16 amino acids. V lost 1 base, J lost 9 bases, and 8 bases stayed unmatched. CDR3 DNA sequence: TGTGCCAGCAGCTTAAGTAGTCTAGCGGGAGGCGGTGAGCAGTTCTTC. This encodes CASSLSSLAGGGEQFF.

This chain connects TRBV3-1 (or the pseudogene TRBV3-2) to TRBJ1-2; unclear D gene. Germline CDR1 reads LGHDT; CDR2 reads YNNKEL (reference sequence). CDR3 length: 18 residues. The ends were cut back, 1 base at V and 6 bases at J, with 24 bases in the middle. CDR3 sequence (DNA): TGTGCCAGCAGCCAAGGTTCCCAGGTCCTTTTCGGGAGTCATGGCTACACCTTC. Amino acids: CASSQGSQVLFGSHGYTF.

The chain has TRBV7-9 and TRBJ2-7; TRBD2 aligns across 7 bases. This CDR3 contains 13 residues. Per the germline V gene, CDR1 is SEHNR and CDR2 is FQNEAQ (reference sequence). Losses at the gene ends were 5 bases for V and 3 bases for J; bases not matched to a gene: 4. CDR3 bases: TGTGCCAGCAGCCCGCGGGGGAGCTACGAGCAGTACTTC. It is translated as CASSPRGSYEQYF.

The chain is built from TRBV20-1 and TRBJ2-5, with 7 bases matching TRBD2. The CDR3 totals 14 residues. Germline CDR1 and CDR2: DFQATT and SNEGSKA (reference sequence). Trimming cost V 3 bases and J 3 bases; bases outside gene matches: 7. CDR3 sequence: CSASGLAVKETQYF. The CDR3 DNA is TGCAGTGCTAGTGGTCTAGCGGTAAAAGAGACCCAGTACTTC.

CDR3 sequence: CASSESEGLAPLHF. The CDR3, as DNA: TGTGCCAGCAGTGAGTCGGAGGGGTTGGCACCCCTCCACTTT. V is TRBV25-1 and J is TRBJ1-6, with D maybe TRBD1 (5 bases). This CDR3 has 14 amino acids. V was cut by 3 bases and J by 11 bases, with 14 bases left in between. CDR1 is MGHDK, CDR2 SYGVNS, per germline.

CDR3 amino acids: CASSRGSIGYGYTF. CDR3 nucleotides: TGTGCCAGCTCTCGTGGGAGTATCGGCTATGGCTACACCTTC. The chain couples TRBV5-5 to TRBJ1-2; D remains ambiguous. The CDR3 has 14 residues. V lost 7 bases, J lost 4 bases, and 17 bases lay in between. CDR1 is SGHKS, CDR2 YYEKEE, per germline (reference sequence).

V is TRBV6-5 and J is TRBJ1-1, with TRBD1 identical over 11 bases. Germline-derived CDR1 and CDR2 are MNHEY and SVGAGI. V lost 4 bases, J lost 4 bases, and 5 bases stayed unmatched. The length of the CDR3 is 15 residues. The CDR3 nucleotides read TGTGCCAGCAGTTGGGGGGGGACAGGGGGCACTGAAGCTTTCTTT. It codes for CASSWGGTGGTEAFF.

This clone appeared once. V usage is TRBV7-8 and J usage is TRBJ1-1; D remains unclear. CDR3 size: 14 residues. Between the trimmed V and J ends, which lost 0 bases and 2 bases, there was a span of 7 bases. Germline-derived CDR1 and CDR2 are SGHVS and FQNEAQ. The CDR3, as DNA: TGTGCCAGCAGCTTAGCGGGCATCAACACTGAAGCTTTCTTT. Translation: CASSLAGINTEAFF.

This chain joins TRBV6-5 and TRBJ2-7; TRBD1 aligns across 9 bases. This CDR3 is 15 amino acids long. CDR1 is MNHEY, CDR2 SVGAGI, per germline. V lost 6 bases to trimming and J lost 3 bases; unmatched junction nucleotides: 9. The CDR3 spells CASSHPGQGIYEQYF. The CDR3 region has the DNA TGTGCCAGCAGCCACCCCGGACAGGGGATCTACGAGCAGTACTTC.

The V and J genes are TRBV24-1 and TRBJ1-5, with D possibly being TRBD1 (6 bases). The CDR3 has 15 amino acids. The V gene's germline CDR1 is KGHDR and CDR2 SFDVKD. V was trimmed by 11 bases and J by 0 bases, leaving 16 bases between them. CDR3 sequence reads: CANIPGHNSNQPQHF. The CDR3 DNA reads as TGTGCCAATATCCCGGGACATAATAGCAATCAGCCCCAGCATTTT.